The 31 T cell receptor beta chains below were found in one sample sequenced in a study of a mutant IDH1 vaccine in newly diagnosed glioma. Indicated time point: baseline, week 1 (first vaccination visit). Treatment defined: pre-vaccination baseline after standard-of-care therapy. Data came from immunoSEQ multiplex PCR; TCRdb stores just in-frame clones and leaves some out. The sample comprises tens of thousands of clones, 83% of which are singletons, and 6% to 9.5% rests with the top ten. Here the sequenced sample was PBMCs, taken from a glioma patient treated with radiotherapy, temozolomide or both. These receptors originate from a woman between 50 and 59 years old with glioma.

This chain links TRBV6-6 with TRBJ1-1; 7 positions match TRBD1. The CDR3 consists of 14 residues. After removal of 5 bases from V and 5 bases from J, the junction contained 8 bases not matched to a gene. Germline assignment: CDR1 MNHNY and CDR2 SVGAGI (reference sequence). The CDR3 bases are TGTGCCAGCAGTGATACAGGGGCAGTAACTGAAGCTTTCTTT. It encodes CASSDTGAVTEAFF.

A single count supports this clone. In DNA form, the CDR3 reads TGTGCCAGCAGTGAAGCCGGAGGAGAGACCCAGTACTTC. Translated: CASSEAGGETQYF. The gene calls are TRBV6-1 and TRBJ2-5; a weak D match, TRBD2 (5 bases). The germline gives CDR1 MNHNS, CDR2 SASEGT. The CDR3 consists of 13 residues. V lost 0 bases to trimming and J lost 4 bases, with 6 bases between them.

The chain couples TRBV19 to TRBJ1-5; TRBD1 might be the D (6 bases). V lost 6 bases to trimming and J lost 0 bases, with 12 bases between them. Germline-derived CDR1 and CDR2 are LNHDA and SQIVND (reference sequence). The CDR3 length is 15 residues. CDR3 amino acids: CASRDRGFSNQPQHF. The CDR3 DNA is TGTGCCAGTAGGGACAGAGGCTTTAGCAATCAGCCCCAGCATTTT.

This chain's CDR3 is CASSVGTGYGYTF. CDR3 in DNA: TGTGCCAGCAGCGTAGGCACAGGGTATGGCTACACCTTC. The chain couples TRBV9 to TRBJ1-2; tentatively, D is TRBD1 (6 bases). CDR3 length: 13 amino acids. V lost 0 bases and J 5 bases, leaving 8 bases between the germline ends. Per the germline V gene, CDR1 is SGDLS and CDR2 is YYNGEE.

In this sample, this clone turned up once. The rearrangement links TRBV19 to TRBJ1-1; D uncertain. This CDR3 is built from 13 residues. V lost 5 bases to trimming and J lost 1 base, with 8 bases between them. The germline CDR1 and CDR2 sequences are LNHDA and SQIVND (reference sequence). The CDR3 region is CASSEQRNTEAFF. CDR3 bases: TGTGCCAGTAGTGAACAGCGGAACACTGAAGCTTTCTTT. Filled out from reference TRBV19 and TRBJ1-1, the complete variable domain reads DGGITQSPKYLFRKEGQNVTLSCEQNLNHDAMYWYRQDPGQGLRLIYYSQIVNDFQKGDIAEGYSVSREKKESFPLTVTSAQKNPTAFYLCASSEQRNTEAFFGQGTRLTVV.

The gene calls are TRBV13 and TRBJ2-7; no firm D call. V was clipped by 1 base and J by 1 base, with 8 bases between them. Germline CDR1 and CDR2: PRHDT and FYEKMQ (reference sequence). This CDR3 contains 14 residues. Written as DNA, the CDR3 is TGTGCCAGCAGCTTAGAGGCGGATTCCTACGAGCAGTACTTC. Its protein product is CASSLEADSYEQYF.

The genes are TRBV5-4 and TRBJ2-1, with D perhaps matching TRBD1 or TRBD2 (5 bases each). CDR1 is SGHNT, CDR2 YYREEE, per germline (reference sequence). CDR3 length: 13 residues. Trimming shortened V by 4 bases and J by 3 bases, and 8 bases separated the two germline ends. CDR3 loop: CASSRDGYNEQFF. DNA of the CDR3: TGTGCCAGCAGCCGGGACGGCTACAATGAGCAGTTCTTC.

The J gene is TRBJ1-1, the V gene TRBV7-6; the match to TRBD1 covers 8 bases. The ends lost 0 bases at V and 5 bases at J; junction bases unmatched: 8. CDR3 length: 16 amino acids. CDR1 SGHVS and CDR2 FNYEAQ come from the germline V gene. CDR3 protein: CASSLAGSDRGTEAFF. As DNA, the CDR3 is TGTGCCAGCAGCTTAGCGGGATCCGACAGGGGAACTGAAGCTTTCTTT.

The CDR3 protein is CASSPDGERTYEQYF. The CDR3 nucleotides read TGTGCCAGCAGCCCGGACGGGGAGCGAACCTACGAGCAGTACTTC. The V and J genes are TRBV4-2 and TRBJ2-7, with a tentative D call TRBD2 (5 bases). There are 15 residues in the CDR3. Germline loops: CDR1 LGHNA, CDR2 YNFKEQ. Trimming removed 4 bases at V and 2 bases at J, with 15 bases between.

This rearrangement joins TRBV6-5 to TRBJ2-7; weak D call: TRBD1 (5 bases). Germline CDR1 is MNHEY and CDR2 is SVGAGI. V lost 11 bases, J lost 1 base, and 15 bases lay in between. The CDR3 has 13 amino acids. CDR3 coding DNA: TGTGCCGTCCGCAGGGCCCAATCCTACGAGCAGTACTTC. Its translation is CAVRRAQSYEQYF.

V is TRBV4-2 and J is TRBJ2-2; no reliable D call. This CDR3 has 16 amino acids. V gave up 0 bases and J gave up 1 base, with 9 bases separating them. Germline loops: CDR1 LGHNA, CDR2 YNFKEQ. The CDR3 loop is CASSQEVAENTGELFF. The CDR3 nucleotides are TGTGCCAGCAGCCAAGAAGTTGCAGAGAACACCGGGGAGCTGTTTTTT.

The chain uses TRBV19 and TRBJ2-5; D could derive from TRBD1 or TRBD2 (6 bases each). In germline, CDR1 is LNHDA, CDR2 SQIVND (reference sequence). With 6 bases removed from V and 4 bases from J, the gap between germline ends came to 12 bases. The CDR3 loop spans 13 amino acids. The CDR3 nucleotides are TGTGCCAGTAGCAGGGGACTGTTAGAGACCCAGTACTTC. The encoded protein is CASSRGLLETQYF.

The genes are TRBV6-1 and TRBJ2-7; D unclear. CDR3 length: 17 residues. V lost 4 bases and J 6 bases, leaving 25 bases between the germline ends. From germline, CDR1 is MNHNS and CDR2 SASEGT. The CDR3 DNA follows: TGTGCCAGCAGTGGACGAACGCGACGGCCTCTCGGTGTCGAGCAGTACTTC. Translated: CASSGRTRRPLGVEQYF.

V is TRBV6-5 and J is TRBJ1-2, with D possibly being TRBD1 (5 bases). Germline V gene lookup returns CDR1 MNHEY and CDR2 SVGAGI. Trimming shortened V by 2 bases and J by 10 bases, and 14 bases separated the two germline ends. The CDR3 runs to 13 residues. The CDR3 sequence: CASSYARGYLYTF. Here the CDR3 DNA reads TGTGCCAGCAGTTACGCGAGGGGTTACCTCTACACCTTC.

The chain has TRBV5-1 and TRBJ2-1; possible D gene TRBD1, 5 bases. Trimming left V 0 bases short and J 7 bases short, with 8 bases between. Germline assignment: CDR1 SGHRS and CDR2 YFSETQ. This CDR3 has 13 amino acids. CDR3 sequence: CASSLGQLNEQFF. CDR3 DNA: TGCGCCAGCAGCTTGGGACAGCTTAATGAGCAGTTCTTC.

V gene TRBV5-1 combines with J gene TRBJ2-7, with 9 nucleotides matching TRBD2. Germline V CDR1 and CDR2: SGHRS, YFSETQ. CDR3 length: 15 amino acids. V lost 0 bases and J lost 7; bases outside the gene matches: 8. The CDR3 sequence is CASSLVSGGWKEQYF. CDR3 DNA sequence: TGCGCCAGCAGCTTGGTCAGCGGGGGGTGGAAGGAGCAGTACTTC.

The chain is built from TRBV29-1 and TRBJ1-2; D not resolved. The CDR3 runs to 14 residues. The germline V and J ends were trimmed by 3 bases and 8 bases, with 19 bases remaining between them. Germline-derived CDR1 and CDR2 are SQVTM and ANQGSEA. The CDR3 nucleotides read TGCAGCGTTGAGAGAGGACGGTCCTCCCGGGGCTACACCTTC. Its translation: CSVERGRSSRGYTF.

This clone was seen more than once but under ten times. The chain employs TRBV7-9 and TRBJ1-1; the D gene is possibly TRBD1 (6 bases). The length of the CDR3 is 16 residues. The germline V gene has CDR1 SEHNR and CDR2 FQNEAQ (reference sequence). Between the trimmed V and J ends, which lost 1 base and 4 bases, there was a span of 16 bases. Here the CDR3 DNA reads TGTGCCAGCAGCTTAGAGGGGGGGCCGATTGGCACTGAAGCTTTCTTT. It is translated as CASSLEGGPIGTEAFF.

The chain couples TRBV2 to TRBJ2-7, with D tentatively TRBD1 (5 bases). The CDR3 has 15 amino acids. V was pared by 5 bases and J by 0 bases, with 14 bases between. The germline CDR1 and CDR2 sequences are SNHLY and FYNNEI. The DNA of the CDR3 is TGTGCCAGCAGTAGGACATCTAACCTCTCCTACGAGCAGTACTTC. It translates to CASSRTSNLSYEQYF.

The chain combines TRBV5-8 with TRBJ2-3; 7 positions agree with TRBD1. The germline CDR1 and CDR2 sequences are SGHTS and YDEGEE. CDR3 length equals 15 residues. V lost 4 bases and J lost 0; bases outside the gene matches: 5. CDR3 in amino acids: CASSPGTASTDTQYF. CDR3 DNA: TGTGCCAGCAGCCCCGGGACAGCGAGCACAGATACGCAGTATTTT.

The V call is TRBV21-1, the J call TRBJ2-7; whether TRBD1, the table's D call, matches the DNA was not checked. TRBV21-1 is tagged as a pseudogene. The length of the CDR3 is 15 residues. CDR3 in amino acids: CASSKERQGRYEQYF. The DNA of the CDR3 is TGTGCCAGCAGCAAAGAGAGACAGGGACGATACGAGCAGTACTTC.

The chain carries TRBV19 and TRBJ1-2, with 8 bases matching TRBD1. Germline CDR1 reads LNHDA; CDR2 reads SQIVND (reference sequence). The CDR3 covers 15 residues. V was pared by 0 bases and J by 4 bases, with 4 bases of the junction left unmatched. CDR3 sequence: CASSIDGQGAYGYTF. The CDR3 DNA sequence: TGTGCCAGTAGTATAGATGGCCAGGGGGCCTATGGCTACACCTTC.

The V and J genes are TRBV14 and TRBJ2-5; D not resolved. The CDR3 runs 13 residues. Germline CDR1 reads SGHDN; CDR2 reads FVKESK. The V end lost 1 base, the J end lost 13 bases, and 16 bases lay between the germline ends. The CDR3 region has the DNA TGTGCCAGCAGCCAAGGTAGCCAGGCCAACCGGTACTTC. As protein: CASSQGSQANRYF.

The rearrangement uses TRBV30 and TRBJ2-7, with D perhaps given as TRBD1 or TRBD2 (5 bases each). Germline assignment: CDR1 GTSNPN and CDR2 SVGIG (reference sequence). The CDR3 runs to 13 residues. Trimming removed 4 bases at V and 1 base at J, with 11 bases between. DNA for the CDR3: TGTGCCTGGACCACGAGGGGATCCTACGAGCAGTACTTC. This sequence encodes CAWTTRGSYEQYF.

V and J are TRBV7-9 and TRBJ1-1; D call uncertain. This CDR3 is 13 amino acids long. Germline CDR1 reads SEHNR; CDR2 reads FQNEAQ (reference sequence). The V end lost 3 bases, the J end lost 1 base, and 6 bases lay between the germline ends. The CDR3 DNA sequence: TGTGCCAGCAGCTTCACAGAGAACACTGAAGCTTTCTTT. It codes for CASSFTENTEAFF. The complete variable domain, with remaining parts taken from reference TRBV7-9 and TRBJ1-1, reads DTGVSQNPRHKITKRGQNVTFRCDPISEHNRLYWYRQTLGQGPEFLTYFQNEAQLEKSRLLSDRFSAERPKGSFSTLEIQRTEQGDSAMYLCASSFTENTEAFFGQGTRLTVV.

The chain carries TRBV7-2 and TRBJ2-1, with 9 bases matching TRBD1. The V and J ends lost 4 bases and 6 bases, in that order; junction bases with no gene match: 10. Germline CDR1 is SGHTA and CDR2 is FQGNSA. The CDR3 totals 16 residues. The CDR3 loop reads CASSSGLGTGTNEQFF. CDR3 coding DNA: TGTGCCAGCAGCTCGGGTCTAGGGACAGGGACCAATGAGCAGTTCTTC.

V and J are TRBV7-2 and TRBJ2-7; 10 bases are a match to TRBD2. This CDR3 spans 14 amino acids. V gave up 1 base and J gave up 7 bases; unmatched junction bases: 4. Germline V lookup: CDR1 SGHTA, CDR2 FQGNSA. The CDR3 coding sequence is TGTGCCAGCAGCTTAGACGGACTAGCGGTGGAGCAGTACTTC. It is translated as CASSLDGLAVEQYF.

The CDR3 loop is CASSLGQASYEQYF. In DNA form, the CDR3 reads TGCGCCAGCAGCTTGGGACAGGCGAGCTACGAGCAGTACTTC. This chain joins TRBV5-1 and TRBJ2-7, with a possible D match to TRBD1 (6 bases). Trimming took 0 bases from V and 3 from J, leaving 10 bases between them. CDR1 and CDR2 from the germline V gene are SGHRS and YFSETQ. The CDR3 spans 14 residues.

The chain couples TRBV5-6 to TRBJ1-1; a possible D gene is TRBD1 (5 bases). Germline V lookup: CDR1 SGHDT, CDR2 YYEEEE. The V end lost 3 bases, the J end lost 7 bases, and 10 bases lay between the germline ends. The CDR3 spans 12 residues. The DNA of the CDR3 is TGTGCCAGCAGCTGGGGACGGAGTGAAGCTTTCTTT. Its translation is CASSWGRSEAFF.

V gene TRBV7-8 combines with J gene TRBJ1-2, with 8 nucleotides matching TRBD1. CDR3 length equals 15 residues. CDR1 and CDR2 from the germline V gene are SGHVS and FQNEAQ. V dropped 5 bases and J dropped 6; count of bases not matched to a gene: 11. The CDR3 DNA reads as TGTGCCAGCAGCCCCATTCCAGGGGGCCTCGATGGCTACACCTTC. As protein: CASSPIPGGLDGYTF.

This chain links TRBV18 with TRBJ1-5, with 10 bases aligning to TRBD1. CDR1 is KGHSH and CDR2 is LQKENI in the germline V gene. Trimming at V came to 6 bases and at J to 6 bases, leaving 5 bases not matched to a gene. The CDR3 extends over 14 amino acids. This CDR3 is CASSQGTGAQPQHF. The CDR3 DNA reads as TGTGCCAGCTCCCAAGGGACAGGGGCTCAGCCCCAGCATTTT. Complete variable domain (other parts from reference TRBV18 and TRBJ1-5): NAGVMQNPRHLVRRRGQEARLRCSPMKGHSHVYWYRQLPEEGLKFMVYLQKENIIDESGMPKERFSAEFPKEGPSILRIQQVVRGDSAAYFCASSQGTGAQPQHFGDGTRLSIL.